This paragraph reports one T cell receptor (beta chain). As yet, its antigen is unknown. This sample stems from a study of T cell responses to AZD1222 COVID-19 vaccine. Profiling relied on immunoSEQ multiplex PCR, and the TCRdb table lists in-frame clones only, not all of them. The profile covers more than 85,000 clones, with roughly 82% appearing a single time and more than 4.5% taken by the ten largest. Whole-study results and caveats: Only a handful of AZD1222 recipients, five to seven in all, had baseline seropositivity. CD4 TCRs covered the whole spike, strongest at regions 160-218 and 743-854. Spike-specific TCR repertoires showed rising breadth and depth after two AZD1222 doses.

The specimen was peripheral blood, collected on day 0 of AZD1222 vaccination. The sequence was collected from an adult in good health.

The CDR3 region is CASSVAGGPDTGELFF. The CDR3 DNA is TGTGCCAGCAGCGTAGCAGGGGGCCCAGACACCGGGGAGCTGTTTTTT. This chain joins TRBV9 and TRBJ2-2; 8 bases line up with TRBD1. CDR3 length: 16 residues. J lost 3 bases, V lost 0 bases, and 4 bases had no gene match. The germline V gene has CDR1 SGDLS and CDR2 YYNGEE.